The clone carrying this TCR beta chain was counted a few times. The sample comes from a study of blood T cell repertoires in COVID-19. CDR1 and CDR2 from the germline V gene are SGHRS and YFSETQ. The CDR3 spans 17 residues. V gave up 4 bases and J gave up 0 bases, with 17 bases separating them. Assay used: immunoSEQ multiplex PCR; TCRdb lists only in-frame clones, some missing. The data hold 110,000 or so clones, with roughly 85% observed a single time. The rearrangement links TRBV5-1 to TRBJ2-1; TRBD1 might be the D (6 bases). This TCR derives from a woman aged 60-75 years with COVID-19, enrolled during active disease. Sample: peripheral blood. The CDR3 loop is CASSTGTAISSYNEQFF. The CDR3 DNA is TGCGCCAGCAGCACAGGGACGGCGATTAGCTCCTACAATGAGCAGTTCTTC.